These T cell receptor beta chains were read from a single sample in a study of read filtering for tumor transcriptome and immune sequencing. TCRdb fed the reads into MiXCR, producing one record per CDR3 protein. The table has some 120,000 distinct CDR3 sequences, under 15% seen once. The sample consisted of a population of CD138-negative cells sorted from bone marrow. The receptors here all came from a donor aged 40 or older with multiple myeloma. Both conserved end residues are trimmed from each CDR3.

j_gene	v_gene	CDR3aa
TRBJ1-1	TRBV12-5	ASGSGDYTEAF
TRBJ2-5	TRBV11-2	ASSLDSVAGVETQY
TRBJ1-2	TRBV5-1	ASSPQNVRQGNYGYT
TRBJ1-1	TRBV5-1	ASSLEVGEAF
TRBJ2-5	TRBV7-8	ASSLALQETQY
TRBJ1-1	TRBV12-3/TRBV12-4	ASSKTGGDYEAF
TRBJ2-3	TRBV20-1	SARGDRGHDTQY
TRBJ2-1	TRBV5-6	ASSLGGVSYNEQF
TRBJ2-1	TRBV6-5	ASSFTSSYNEQF
TRBJ2-5	TRBV6-6	ASRHTGTGTQETQY
TRBJ1-5	TRBV20-1	SARRGMPGYSNQPQH
TRBJ2-5	TRBV6-6	ACWTGSRQETQY
TRBJ2-6	TRBV7-8	ASSFTESGANVLT
TRBJ1-1	TRBV3-1	ASSQGRQAGMGEAL
TRBJ2-5	TRBV6-5	ASSYGQGIGETQY
TRBJ2-5	TRBV5-4	AISPTRGTETQY
TRBJ2-1	TRBV18	ASSPQESHEQF
TRBJ1-4	TRBV29-1	SVEKWPGTGIVTNEKLF
TRBJ1-1	TRBV18	ASSLYREGTEAF
TRBJ2-2	TRBV19	ASRSHTGRTGELF
TRBJ2-3	TRBV7-2	ASSFGRQDTQY
TRBJ2-1	TRBV3-1	ASSPGQGRNEQF
TRBJ2-7	TRBV5-4	ASSRQGSSYEQY
TRBJ2-7	TRBV27	ASSDGLSYEQY
TRBJ2-3	TRBV3-1	ASSQTGVDTQY
TRBJ2-6	TRBV7-3	ASSLPGKSGANVLT
TRBJ2-1	TRBV5-1	ASSLDSGRQGEQF
TRBJ2-2	TRBV21-1	ASSPFRDRSDYTGELF
TRBJ2-1	TRBV29-1	SVERGRELNEQF
TRBJ2-3	TRBV28	ASSFDLVDTQY
TRBJ2-1	TRBV20-1	SAAGTSGLSSYNEQF
TRBJ2-1	TRBV20-1	SAIGLGGNEQF
TRBJ1-5	TRBV29-1	SVARGSNQPQH
TRBJ2-3	TRBV2	ASRSGTSGMTDTQY
TRBJ2-2	TRBV11-2	ASSPRGGDTGELF
TRBJ1-2	TRBV12-3/TRBV12-4	ASRSTGVPGYT
TRBJ2-5	TRBV2	ASSGQAQETQY
TRBJ2-1	TRBV29-1	SVPGQGDNEQF
TRBJ2-3	TRBV20-1	SPNNRDTDTQY
TRBJ1-5	TRBV28	ASSLKPGQPNQPQH
TRBJ2-5	TRBV20-1	SAFRGLGPRETQY
TRBJ2-7	TRBV20-1	SARSTSGFTYEQY
TRBJ1-5	TRBV27	ASSFGGTNSNQPQH